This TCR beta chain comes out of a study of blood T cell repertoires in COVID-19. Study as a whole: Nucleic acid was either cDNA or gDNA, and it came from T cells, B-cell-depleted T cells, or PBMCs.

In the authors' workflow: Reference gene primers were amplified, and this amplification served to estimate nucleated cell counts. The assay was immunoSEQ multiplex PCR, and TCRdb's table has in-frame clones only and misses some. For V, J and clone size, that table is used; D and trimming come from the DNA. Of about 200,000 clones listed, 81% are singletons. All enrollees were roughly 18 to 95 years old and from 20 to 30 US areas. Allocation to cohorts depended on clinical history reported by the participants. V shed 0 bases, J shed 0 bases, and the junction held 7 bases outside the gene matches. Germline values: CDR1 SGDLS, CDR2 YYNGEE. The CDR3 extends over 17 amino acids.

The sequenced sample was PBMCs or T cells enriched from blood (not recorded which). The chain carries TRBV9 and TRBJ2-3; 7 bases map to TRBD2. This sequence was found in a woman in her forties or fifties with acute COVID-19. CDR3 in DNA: TGTGCCAGCAGCGTAGCTCCTAGCGGCCCGAGCACAGATACGCAGTATTTT. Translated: CASSVAPSGPSTDTQYF. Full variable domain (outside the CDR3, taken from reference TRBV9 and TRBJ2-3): DSGVTQTPKHLITATGQRVTLRCSPRSGDLSVYWYQQSLDQGLQFLIQYYNGEERAKGNILERFSAQQFPDLHSELNLSSLELGDSALYFCASSVAPSGPSTDTQYFGPGTRLTVL.